The clone carrying this T cell receptor beta chain has a count of ten or more. The target antigen is unknown. This entry comes from a study of neurological immune-mediated disorders. Study conclusions and caveats: The multiple sclerosis repertoire cluster lacked an association with any feature, whether clinical or MRI.

Trimming stripped 4 bases from V and 2 bases from J, with 11 bases between. This CDR3 comprises 14 residues. The germline V gene encodes CDR1 DFQATT and CDR2 SNEGSKA (reference sequence). A single record per CDR3 protein comes from TCRdb applying MiXCR to the 5' RACE reads. The table lists 65,000 to 85,000 distinct CDR3 sequences, more than 3% of them singletons, with more than 4.5% in the top ten. The sequence was obtained from a woman between 50 and 59 years old with multiple sclerosis. Material for sequencing was PBMCs. The chain employs TRBV20-1 and TRBJ2-2; D is perhaps TRBD2 (6 bases). The chain's CDR3 is CSATPGLNTGELFF. CDR3 in DNA: TGCAGTGCTACCCCGGGACTTAACACCGGGGAGCTGTTTTTT.